This entry is about one T cell receptor beta chain. CDR1 is LGHDT and CDR2 is YNNKEL in the germline V gene (reference sequence). Losses at the gene ends were 0 bases for V and 0 bases for J; bases not matched to a gene: 5. CDR3 length: 19 amino acids. The data belong to a study of blood T cell repertoires in COVID-19. Study summary: Acute and convalescent COVID-19 samples came from the United States, Italy and Spain. PBMCs, B-cell-depleted T cells, or T cells were the source of the cDNA or gDNA that made up the material.

Original processing notes: Estimated nucleated cell counts came from reference gene primer amplification. Produced via immunoSEQ multiplex PCR; TCRdb's table is partial and in-frame only. V and J calls and clone size are those listed in that table; D and trimming were worked out from the DNA. The table has some 42,000 clones, about 85% seen once. The chain joins TRBV3-1 (or the pseudogene TRBV3-2) to TRBJ2-1; 13 bases line up with TRBD2. The clonotype originates from an older woman in a cohort sampled during active COVID-19. The sequenced material came from peripheral blood. CDR3 region: CASSQDGTSGKSSYNEQFF. The CDR3 nucleotides read TGTGCCAGCAGCCAAGATGGGACTAGCGGGAAGAGCTCCTACAATGAGCAGTTCTTC.